This TCR beta chain derives from a study of vaccination and CD4 T cells after COVID-19. Study as a whole: Recovered patients in the cohort numbered six men and four women, two of them Hispanic. Following dose two, a median around 69 days (range 14 to 241) passed before post-vaccine samples were taken.

Notes on this clonotype: Its antigen is unknown.

Sequence data for DNA of cultured CD4+ T cells were generated by the Oncomine TCR Beta short-read assay. TCRdb processed the PCR reads anew with MiXCR; each CDR3 protein has one entry. The sample includes several thousand distinct CDR3 sequences, about 39% of them seen just once. The length of the CDR3 is 16 residues. J gave up 0 bases and V 4 bases, and 6 bases lay outside the gene matches. The germline gives CDR1 SGHRS, CDR2 YFSETQ. The treatment was: roughly 11-day PBMC culture with coronavirus spike peptide pools or control peptides (ViraFEST assay). The unexposed donor's CD4+ T cells were collected before the COVID-19 pandemic (2011-2018). ViraFEST enlarged antigen-specific T cell populations with peptide pools and afterwards sequenced TCRs.

The sample was CD4+ T cells from blood, cultured in vitro. This clonotype originated in a human donor in good health. The rearrangement links TRBV5-1 to TRBJ1-3, with TRBD1 identical over 8 bases. CDR3 residues: CASSGAGGRSGNTIYF. CDR3 DNA sequence: TGCGCCAGCAGCGGCGCAGGGGGCCGCTCTGGAAACACCATATATTTT.